This note documents a single TCR beta chain sequence. Authors' methods: Reference gene primer amplification gave nucleated cell count estimates. Profiled with immunoSEQ multiplex PCR; TCRdb holds only in-frame clones, not every one. V, J and clone size reflect that table, while D and trimming were determined from the DNA. The repertoire holds around 260,000 clones, with 85% to 90% as singletons. Germline CDR1 SGHVS, CDR2 FQNEAQ. The CDR3 runs 14 residues. V gave up 5 bases and J gave up 0 bases, with 11 bases separating them. The data originate from a study of blood T cell repertoires in COVID-19. Study at large: Italy, Spain and the United States were the sources of the convalescent and acute COVID-19 samples. From T cells, B-cell-depleted T cells, or PBMCs came the material, which was cDNA or gDNA.

The chain links TRBV7-8 to TRBJ2-7; tentatively, D is TRBD2 (6 bases). This receptor was obtained from a middle-aged woman who had recovered from COVID-19. The sequenced material came from peripheral blood. CDR3 DNA: TGTGCCAGCAGCCGACGGGGGACCTCCTACGAGCAGTACTTC. Translation: CASSRRGTSYEQYF.